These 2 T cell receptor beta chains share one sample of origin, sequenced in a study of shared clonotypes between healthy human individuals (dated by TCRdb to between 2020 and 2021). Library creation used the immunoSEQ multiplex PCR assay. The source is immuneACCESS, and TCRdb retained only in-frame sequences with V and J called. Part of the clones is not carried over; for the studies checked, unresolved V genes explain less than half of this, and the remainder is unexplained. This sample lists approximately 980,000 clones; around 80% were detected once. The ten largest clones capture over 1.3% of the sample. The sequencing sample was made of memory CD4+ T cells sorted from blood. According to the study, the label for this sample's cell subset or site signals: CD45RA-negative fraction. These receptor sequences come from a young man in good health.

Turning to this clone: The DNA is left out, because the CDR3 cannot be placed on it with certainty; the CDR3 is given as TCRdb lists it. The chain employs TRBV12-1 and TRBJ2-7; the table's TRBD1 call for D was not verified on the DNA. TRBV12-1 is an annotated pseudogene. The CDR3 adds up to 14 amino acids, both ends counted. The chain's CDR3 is CASSWGQGNCEQYF.

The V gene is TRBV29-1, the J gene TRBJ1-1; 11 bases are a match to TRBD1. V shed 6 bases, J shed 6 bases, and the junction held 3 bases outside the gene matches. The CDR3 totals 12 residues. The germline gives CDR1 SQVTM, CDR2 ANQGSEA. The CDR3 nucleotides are TGCAGCGTCGGACAGGGGGCAGCTGAAGCTTTCTTT. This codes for CSVGQGAAEAFF.